This section outlines one TCR beta chain sequence together with its context. What it recognizes is unknown. The data derive from a study of cytomegalovirus exposure and HLA in healthy donors. General study results and limits: Accurate predictions that matched the HLA-A and HLA-B alleles of most subjects were reportedly made from TCR beta sequences. Many donors carried some public TCRs, although rarity characterized most TCR sequences. Prior analysis indicated that the majority of TCR beta V segments exhibited productivity approximately 87% or approximately 30% of the time.

The length of the CDR3 is 14 residues. CDR1 and CDR2 (germline): MNHEY, SVGAGI. V lost 4 bases to trimming and J lost 2 bases, with 12 bases between them. This PCR relied on a set of 60 Vbeta primers and 13 Jbeta primers. The data were produced by immunoSEQ multiplex PCR, yet TCRdb's version contains in-frame clones alone and is incomplete. The data hold 140,000 or so clones, with around four fifths observed a single time. This clonotype was sampled from a boy between 2 and 10 years old in good health and CMV-seronegative. V and J are TRBV6-5 and TRBJ2-7; TRBD2 might be the D (5 bases). Sequencing was done on a sample of PBMCs. The CDR3 coding sequence is TGTGCCAGCAGTTTTGCACGGGAAACCTACGAGCAGTACTTC. It is translated as CASSFARETYEQYF.